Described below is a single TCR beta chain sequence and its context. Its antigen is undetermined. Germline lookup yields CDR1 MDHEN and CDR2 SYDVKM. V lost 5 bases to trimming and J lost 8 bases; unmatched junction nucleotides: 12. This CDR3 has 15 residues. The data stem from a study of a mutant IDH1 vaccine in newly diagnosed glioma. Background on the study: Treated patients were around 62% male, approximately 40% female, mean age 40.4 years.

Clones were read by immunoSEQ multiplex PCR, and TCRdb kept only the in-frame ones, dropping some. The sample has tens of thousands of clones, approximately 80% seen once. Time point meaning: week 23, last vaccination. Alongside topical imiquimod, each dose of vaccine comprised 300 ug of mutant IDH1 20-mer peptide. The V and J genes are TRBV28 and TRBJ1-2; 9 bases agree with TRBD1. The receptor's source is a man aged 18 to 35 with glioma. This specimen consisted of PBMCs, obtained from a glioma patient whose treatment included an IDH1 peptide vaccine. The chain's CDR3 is CASSTWRQGGGGYTF. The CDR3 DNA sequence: TGTGCCAGCAGTACGTGGAGACAGGGGGGAGGAGGCTACACCTTC.